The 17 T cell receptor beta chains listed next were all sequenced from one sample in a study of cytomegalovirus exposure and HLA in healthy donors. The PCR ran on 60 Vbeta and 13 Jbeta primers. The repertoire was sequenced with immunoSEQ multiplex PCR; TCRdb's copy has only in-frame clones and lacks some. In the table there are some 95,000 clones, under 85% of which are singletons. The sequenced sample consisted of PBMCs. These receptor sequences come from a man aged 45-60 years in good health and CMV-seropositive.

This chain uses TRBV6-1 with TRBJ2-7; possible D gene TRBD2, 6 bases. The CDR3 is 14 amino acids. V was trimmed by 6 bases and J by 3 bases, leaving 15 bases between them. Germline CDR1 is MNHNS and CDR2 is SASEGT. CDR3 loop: CASSRGGSVYEQYF. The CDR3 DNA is TGTGCCAGCAGCCGAGGAGGGAGTGTCTACGAGCAGTACTTC.

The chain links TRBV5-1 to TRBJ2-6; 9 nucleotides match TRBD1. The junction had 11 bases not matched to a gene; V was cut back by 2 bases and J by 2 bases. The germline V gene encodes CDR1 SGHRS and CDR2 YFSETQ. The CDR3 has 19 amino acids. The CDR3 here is CASSFIGSTGGAGANVLTF. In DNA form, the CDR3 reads TGCGCCAGCAGCTTTATTGGTTCAACAGGGGGCGCTGGGGCCAACGTCCTGACTTTC.

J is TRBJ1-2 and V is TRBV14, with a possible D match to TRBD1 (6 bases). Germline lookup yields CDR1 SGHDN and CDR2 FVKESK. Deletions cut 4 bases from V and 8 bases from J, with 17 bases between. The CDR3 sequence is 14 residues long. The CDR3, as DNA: TGTGCCAGCAGCCCGAATTTGGACAGTATCGGCTACACCTTC. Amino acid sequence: CASSPNLDSIGYTF.

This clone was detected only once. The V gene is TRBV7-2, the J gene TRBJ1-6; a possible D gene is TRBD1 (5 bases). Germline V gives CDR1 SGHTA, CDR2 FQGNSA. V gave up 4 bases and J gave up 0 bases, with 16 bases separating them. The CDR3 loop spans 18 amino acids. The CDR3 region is CASSSPVGGSSYNSPLHF. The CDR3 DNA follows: TGTGCCAGCAGCTCCCCCGTGGGGGGAAGCTCCTATAATTCACCCCTCCACTTT.

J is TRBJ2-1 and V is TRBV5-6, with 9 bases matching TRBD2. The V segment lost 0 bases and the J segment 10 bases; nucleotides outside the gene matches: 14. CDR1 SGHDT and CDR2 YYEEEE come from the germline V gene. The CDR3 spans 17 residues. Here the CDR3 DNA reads TGTGCCAGCAGCTTGGATGGTAGCGGGGGCGTGGGGAGAGAGCAGTTCTTC. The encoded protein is CASSLDGSGGVGREQFF.

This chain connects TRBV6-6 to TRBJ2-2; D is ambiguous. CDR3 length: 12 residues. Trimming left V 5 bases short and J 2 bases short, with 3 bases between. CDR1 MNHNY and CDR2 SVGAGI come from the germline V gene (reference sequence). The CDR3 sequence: CASSQNTGELFF. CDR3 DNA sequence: TGTGCCAGCAGTCAAAACACCGGGGAGCTGTTTTTT.

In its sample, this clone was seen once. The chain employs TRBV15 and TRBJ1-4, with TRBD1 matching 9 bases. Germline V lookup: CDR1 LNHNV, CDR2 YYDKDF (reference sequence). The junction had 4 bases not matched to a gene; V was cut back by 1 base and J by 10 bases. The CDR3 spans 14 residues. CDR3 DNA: TGTGCCACCAGCAGAGTTAGGGACAGGGTAAAACTGTTTTTT. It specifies CATSRVRDRVKLFF. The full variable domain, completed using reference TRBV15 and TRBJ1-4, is DAMVIQNPRYQVTQFGKPVTLSCSQTLNHNVMYWYQQKSSQAPKLLFHYYDKDFNNEADTPDNFQSRRPNTSFCFLDIRSPGLGDTAMYLCATSRVRDRVKLFFGSGTQLSVL.

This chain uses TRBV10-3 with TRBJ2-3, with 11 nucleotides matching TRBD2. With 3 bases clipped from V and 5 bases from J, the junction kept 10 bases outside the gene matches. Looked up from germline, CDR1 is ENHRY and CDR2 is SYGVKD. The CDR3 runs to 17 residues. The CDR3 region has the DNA TGTGCCATCAGTGAAAAGGCTAGCGGGGGGCCCGGAGATACGCAGTATTTT. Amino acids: CAISEKASGGPGDTQYF.

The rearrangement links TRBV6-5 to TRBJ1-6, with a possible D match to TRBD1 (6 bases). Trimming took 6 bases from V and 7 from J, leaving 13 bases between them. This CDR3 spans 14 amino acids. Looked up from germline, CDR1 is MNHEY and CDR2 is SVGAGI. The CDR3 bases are TGTGCCAGCAGGATCACAGGGTACAATTCACCCCTCCACTTT. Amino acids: CASRITGYNSPLHF.

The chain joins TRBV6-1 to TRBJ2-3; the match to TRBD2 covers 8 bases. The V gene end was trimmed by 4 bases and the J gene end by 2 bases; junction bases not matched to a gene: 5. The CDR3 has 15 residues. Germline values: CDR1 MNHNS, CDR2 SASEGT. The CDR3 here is CASSGSGGLTDTQYF. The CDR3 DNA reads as TGTGCCAGCAGTGGAAGCGGGGGACTCACAGATACGCAGTATTTT.

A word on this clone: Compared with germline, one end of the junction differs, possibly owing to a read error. The CDR3, as DNA: TGTGCCTGGAGCGAGGACAGGACGGGCAATAGCAATCAGCCCCAGAATTTT. As protein: CAWSEDRTGNSNQPQNF. The V call is TRBV30, the J call TRBJ1-5; 7 bases align to TRBD1. Germline CDR1 and CDR2: GTSNPN and SVGIG (reference sequence). The CDR3 runs to 17 residues.

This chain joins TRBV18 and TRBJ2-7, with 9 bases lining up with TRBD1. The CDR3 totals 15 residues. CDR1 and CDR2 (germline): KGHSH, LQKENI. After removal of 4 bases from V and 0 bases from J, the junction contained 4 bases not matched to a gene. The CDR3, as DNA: TGTGCCAGCTCACTGACAGGGGGACTCTCCTACGAGCAGTACTTC. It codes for CASSLTGGLSYEQYF.

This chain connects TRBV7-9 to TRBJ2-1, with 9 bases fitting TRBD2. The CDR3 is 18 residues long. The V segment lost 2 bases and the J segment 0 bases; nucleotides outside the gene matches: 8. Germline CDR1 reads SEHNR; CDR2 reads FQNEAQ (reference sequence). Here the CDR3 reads CASSLQNERGASYNEQFF. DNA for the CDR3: TGTGCCAGCAGCTTACAGAACGAGCGGGGGGCCTCCTACAATGAGCAGTTCTTC.

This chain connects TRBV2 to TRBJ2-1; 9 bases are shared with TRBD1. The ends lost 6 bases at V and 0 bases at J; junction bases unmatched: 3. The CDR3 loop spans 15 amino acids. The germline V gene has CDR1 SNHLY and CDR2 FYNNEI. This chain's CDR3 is CASRPGQGSYNEQFF. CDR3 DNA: TGTGCCAGCAGGCCGGGACAGGGCTCCTACAATGAGCAGTTCTTC.

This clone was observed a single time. Here the CDR3 reads CASSSSADRGVHEQYF. The CDR3, as DNA: TGTGCCAGCAGCTCTTCTGCGGACAGGGGGGTCCACGAGCAGTACTTC. V gene TRBV5-8 combines with J gene TRBJ2-7; TRBD1 agrees at 10 bases. The junction had 11 bases not matched to a gene; V was cut back by 3 bases and J by 5 bases. The CDR3 is 16 residues long. CDR1 is SGHTS and CDR2 is YDEGEE in the germline V gene.

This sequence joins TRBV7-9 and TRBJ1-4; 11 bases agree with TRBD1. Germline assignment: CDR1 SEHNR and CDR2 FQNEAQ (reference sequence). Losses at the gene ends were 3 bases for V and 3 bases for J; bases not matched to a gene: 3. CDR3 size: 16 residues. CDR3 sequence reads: CASSLDRGPSNEKLFF. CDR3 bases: TGTGCCAGCAGCTTGGACAGGGGGCCTTCTAATGAAAAACTGTTTTTT. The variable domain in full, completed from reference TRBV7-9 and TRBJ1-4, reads DTGVSQNPRHKITKRGQNVTFRCDPISEHNRLYWYRQTLGQGPEFLTYFQNEAQLEKSRLLSDRFSAERPKGSFSTLEIQRTEQGDSAMYLCASSLDRGPSNEKLFFGSGTQLSVL.

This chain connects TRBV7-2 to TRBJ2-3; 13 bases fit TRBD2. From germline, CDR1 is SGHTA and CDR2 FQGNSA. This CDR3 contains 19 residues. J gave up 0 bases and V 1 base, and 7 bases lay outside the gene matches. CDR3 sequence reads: CASSLGRLAGGPSTDTQYF. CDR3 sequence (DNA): TGTGCCAGCAGCTTAGGAAGACTAGCGGGGGGCCCTAGCACAGATACGCAGTATTTT.